Following are 6 T cell receptor beta chains from one sample sequenced in a study of T cell repertoires in cytomegalovirus infection. One entry per CDR3 protein, called by TCRdb with MiXCR from the reads. The sample has 200,000 to 250,000 distinct CDR3 sequences, roughly 22% seen once. Source material: CD8+ T cells from PBMCs. These receptors were collected from a human donor in good health (CMV status not recorded). Some clones in this sample may be carry-over from other donors' samples.

The chain joins TRBV7-9 to TRBJ1-1; D unclear. Trimming removed 1 base from V and 4 bases from J, with 13 bases in between. The CDR3 contains 15 residues. The germline CDR1 and CDR2 sequences are SEHNR and FQNEAQ (reference sequence). The CDR3 DNA is TGTGCCAGCAGCTTAGTAACGGTGGAGGGCACTGAAGCTTTCTTT. Translation gives CASSLVTVEGTEAFF.

The V gene is TRBV27, the J gene TRBJ2-3; D remains unclear. CDR1 is MNHEY and CDR2 is SMNVEV in the germline V gene (reference sequence). V gave up 3 bases and J gave up 6 bases, with 10 bases separating them. This CDR3 is 13 amino acids long. The CDR3 sequence: CASSFIPGDTQYF. CDR3 sequence (DNA): TGTGCCAGCAGTTTTATTCCCGGCGATACGCAGTATTTT.

There are a few counts of this clonotype. The chain recombines TRBV12-3 or TRBV12-4 with TRBJ1-1, with unresolved D. V was clipped by 6 bases and J by 1 base, with 9 bases between them. The CDR3 consists of 13 residues. The CDR3 spells CASSRPGNTEAFF. The CDR3 DNA reads TGTGCCAGCAGCCGTCCGGGGAACACTGAAGCTTTCTTT.

The gene calls are TRBV7-2 and TRBJ1-2; D perhaps matches TRBD1 (5 bases). The CDR3 runs to 17 residues. Germline V gives CDR1 SGHTA, CDR2 FQGNSA. With 1 base removed from V and 2 bases from J, the gap between germline ends came to 17 bases. This CDR3 reads CASSLGGGYIANYGYTF. In DNA, the CDR3 is TGTGCCAGCAGCTTAGGGGGGGGATACATAGCGAACTATGGCTACACCTTC.

The chain recombines TRBV4-1 with TRBJ2-7; TRBD1 matches at 8 bases. Germline CDR1 MGHRA, CDR2 YSYEKL. The CDR3 sequence is 16 residues long. The V segment lost 0 bases and the J segment 4 bases; nucleotides outside the gene matches: 8. CDR3 bases: TGCGCCAGCAGCCAAGAATATAGGACAGGGCGGTACGAGCAGTACTTC. It encodes CASSQEYRTGRYEQYF.

In its sample, this clonotype was seen a few times. V usage is TRBV28 and J usage is TRBJ2-7; weak D call: TRBD2 (7 bases). Germline V CDR1 and CDR2: MDHEN, SYDVKM. Trimming pared 10 bases from V and 0 bases from J, leaving 25 bases between. This CDR3 has 17 amino acids. In DNA form, the CDR3 reads TGTGCCACACATTTAGAGGGAGGGGGGGCTCTCTCCTACGAGCAGTACTTC. Protein sequence: CATHLEGGGALSYEQYF.